A single sample gave rise to the 14 T cell receptor beta chains below, sequenced in a study of blood T cell repertoires in COVID-19. Only in-frame clones appear in the TCRdb table, and some are missing; sequencing was by immunoSEQ multiplex PCR. The sample shows about 150,000 clones, roughly three quarters of them seen only once. The specimen was peripheral blood. These receptors originate from a man in his sixties with acute or convalescent COVID-19.

This clone was seen many times. The rearrangement uses TRBV24-1 and TRBJ2-1, with 7 bases matching TRBD2. The germline V gene encodes CDR1 KGHDR and CDR2 SFDVKD. This CDR3 has 13 residues. The J segment lost 5 bases and the V segment lost 3 bases, leaving 0 bases of the junction unmatched. The CDR3 DNA reads as TGTGCCACCAGTGATGGGGGGGACAATGAGCAGTTCTTC. Translation gives CATSDGGDNEQFF.

The chain carries TRBV2 and TRBJ2-7, with D possibly being TRBD1 (6 bases). The germline V and J ends were trimmed by 1 base and 2 bases, with 12 bases remaining between them. The germline V gene has CDR1 SNHLY and CDR2 FYNNEI. The CDR3 sequence is 15 residues long. This chain's CDR3 is CASSEGKDSTYEQYF. The CDR3 bases are TGTGCCAGCAGTGAAGGGAAGGACAGTACCTACGAGCAGTACTTC.

CDR3 sequence: CASSFGINQPQHF. The DNA of the CDR3 is TGTGCCAGCAGTTTCGGTATCAATCAGCCCCAGCATTTT. The rearrangement joins TRBV28 to TRBJ1-5; D gene unclear. This CDR3 spans 13 amino acids. CDR1 is MDHEN, CDR2 SYDVKM, per germline. V lost 3 bases, J lost 3 bases, and 6 bases lay in between.

This clone was detected a few times. V and J are TRBV7-2 and TRBJ2-3, with 9 bases fitting TRBD2. The CDR3 covers 16 residues. The V and J ends lost 5 bases and 0 bases, in that order; junction bases with no gene match: 6. Germline CDR1 is SGHTA and CDR2 is FQGNSA. The CDR3 DNA sequence: TGTGCCAGCAGCCCGGGGACTAGCACTAGCACAGATACGCAGTATTTT. Its protein is CASSPGTSTSTDTQYF.

This clone appeared once. The genes are TRBV27 and TRBJ2-2; D is ambiguous. Between the trimmed V and J ends, which lost 5 bases and 1 base, there was a span of 2 bases. Germline V gene sequence: CDR1 MNHEY, CDR2 SMNVEV (reference sequence). CDR3 length: 12 amino acids. The CDR3 loop reads CASSRNTGELFF. The CDR3 nucleotides read TGTGCCAGCAGTCGGAACACCGGGGAGCTGTTTTTT.

The rearrangement links TRBV5-1 to TRBJ2-7, with D perhaps TRBD1 (6 bases). Per the germline V gene, CDR1 is SGHRS and CDR2 is YFSETQ. This CDR3 has 15 amino acids. Trimming shortened V by 4 bases and J by 1 base, and 15 bases separated the two germline ends. The CDR3 nucleotides read TGCGCCAGCAGCCCCATCCAGGGGCAATCCTACGAGCAGTACTTC. Translating gives CASSPIQGQSYEQYF.

V and J are TRBV7-6 and TRBJ1-3; D may be TRBD1 (5 bases). Between the trimmed V and J ends, which lost 1 base and 1 base, there was a span of 8 bases. The germline V gene has CDR1 SGHVS and CDR2 FNYEAQ. The CDR3 runs to 15 residues. The CDR3 region is CASSLGGGSGNTIYF. As DNA, the CDR3 is TGTGCCAGCAGCTTAGGGGGGGGTTCTGGAAACACCATATATTTT.

The chain carries TRBV19 and TRBJ2-2; 7 nucleotides agree with TRBD1. The CDR3 sequence is 16 residues long. Germline lookup yields CDR1 LNHDA and CDR2 SQIVND (reference sequence). The J segment lost 3 bases and the V segment lost 5 bases, leaving 9 bases of the junction unmatched. CDR3 DNA: TGTGCCAGTAGTGCCGGACAGGTAGGACACACCGGGGAGCTGTTTTTT. Protein product: CASSAGQVGHTGELFF.

The chain employs TRBV6-5 and TRBJ1-4; D not certain. Trimming stripped 6 bases from V and 5 bases from J, with 10 bases between. This CDR3 is built from 13 residues. In germline, CDR1 is MNHEY, CDR2 SVGAGI. This chain's CDR3 is CASRGSLNEKLFF. The CDR3 DNA reads TGTGCCAGCAGGGGCAGCCTGAATGAAAAACTGTTTTTT.

The chain joins TRBV11-2 to TRBJ2-7, with 7 positions matching TRBD1. The CDR3 sequence is 16 residues long. Germline V gives CDR1 SGHAT, CDR2 FQNNGV. J was trimmed by 7 bases and V by 2 bases; bases with no gene match: 14. The CDR3 here is CASSLRTGFPAGEQYF. CDR3 nucleotides: TGTGCCAGCAGCTTAAGGACAGGCTTCCCCGCCGGTGAGCAGTACTTC.

The chain links TRBV10-1 to TRBJ2-2, with D tentatively TRBD2 (5 bases). The germline V gene has CDR1 WNHNN and CDR2 SYGVQD (reference sequence). The length of the CDR3 is 14 residues. The V and J ends lost 0 bases and 6 bases respectively, with 8 bases between them. CDR3 residues: CASSESLAAGELFF. DNA of the CDR3: TGCGCCAGCAGTGAGTCTCTAGCCGCCGGGGAGCTGTTTTTT.

The rearrangement links TRBV6-5 to TRBJ1-3; 8 nucleotides align to TRBD1. The CDR3 has 14 residues. Germline trimming cut 6 bases from V and 3 bases from J; bases unmatched to any gene: 4. Germline CDR1 MNHEY, CDR2 SVGAGI. The CDR3 loop is CASSQGAYGNTIYF. Written as DNA, the CDR3 is TGTGCCAGCAGCCAGGGGGCCTATGGAAACACCATATATTTT.

The CDR3 spells CASIGTVGVDGYTF. Here the CDR3 DNA reads TGTGCCAGTATCGGGACAGTCGGAGTGGATGGCTACACCTTC. The V and J genes are TRBV19 and TRBJ1-2, with TRBD1 matching 7 bases. This CDR3 comprises 14 residues. Trimming took 7 bases from V and 6 from J; bases not matched to a gene: 11. Germline lookup yields CDR1 LNHDA and CDR2 SQIVND (reference sequence). The full variable domain, rest sourced from reference TRBV19 and TRBJ1-2, is DGGITQSPKYLFRKEGQNVTLSCEQNLNHDAMYWYRQDPGQGLRLIYYSQIVNDFQKGDIAEGYSVSREKKESFPLTVTSAQKNPTAFYLCASIGTVGVDGYTFGSGTRLTVV.

This chain connects TRBV18 to TRBJ2-7; 7 bases match TRBD1. This CDR3 is 14 amino acids long. The V and J ends lost 3 bases and 5 bases, in that order; junction bases with no gene match: 7. Germline loops: CDR1 KGHSH, CDR2 LQKENI. The CDR3 DNA follows: TGTGCCAGCTCACCCGGACAGGCATGGGACGAGCAGTACTTC. This encodes CASSPGQAWDEQYF.